These T cell receptor beta chains were read from a single sample in a study of Graves' ophthalmopathy and Graves' hyperthyroidism. TCRdb passed the multiplex PCR reads through MiXCR, listing each CDR3 protein once. The data contain some 410,000 distinct CDR3 sequences, around 21% of them singletons. The sequenced material came from peripheral blood. The receptors stem from a woman younger than 30 with stable Graves' hyperthyroidism. CDR3s include the opening cysteine and the closing phenylalanine or tryptophan. The order of the fields is J gene, clone size, V gene, D gene, CDR3 protein, CDR3 DNA. D genes are given only for firm matches. A clone size is listed for some rows: how often the clone was seen (once, few, many), or a class if it is expanded.

>TRBJ2-7|many|TRBV7-2|TRBD2
CASSLSPAGGEQYF
TGTGCCAGCAGCTTATCGCCCGCGGGAGGCGAGCAGTACTTC
>TRBJ1-1|many|TRBV29-1|.
CSVEDRAGTEAFF
TGCAGCGTTGAAGACAGGGCTGGCACTGAAGCTTTCTTT
>TRBJ1-3|many|TRBV27|.
CASSPSISGNTIYF
TGTGCCAGCAGTCCTAGCATCTCTGGAAACACCATATATTTT
>TRBJ2-7|many|TRBV30|TRBD2
CASALAGGYEQYF
TGTGCCTCGGCTCTAGCGGGAGGTTACGAGCAGTACTTC
>TRBJ1-1|many|TRBV10-3|.
CAISESPYSTQGVSNTEAFF
TGTGCCATCAGTGAGTCGCCTTATAGCACCCAGGGAGTCTCGAACACTGAAGCTTTCTTT
>TRBJ2-2|once|TRBV12-5|.
CASVRAGELFF
TGTGCTAGTGTAAGGGCAGGGGAGCTGTTTTTT
>TRBJ2-5|many|TRBV6-5|.
CASSYGGARGETQYF
TGTGCCAGCAGTTACGGGGGGGCGCGAGGAGAGACCCAGTACTTC
>TRBJ1-1|many|TRBV7-2|.
CASSFTSPERAFF
TGTGCCAGCAGCTTTACTAGCCCTGAAAGAGCTTTCTTT
>TRBJ2-4|many|TRBV28|TRBD2
CASSRGLAEVAKNIQYF
TGTGCCAGCAGCCGAGGACTAGCGGAAGTAGCCAAAAACATTCAGTACTTC
>TRBJ1-1|many|TRBV24-1|TRBD1
CATSDLGQGAVGEAFF
TGTGCCACCAGTGATCTAGGACAGGGGGCGGTCGGTGAAGCTTTCTTT
>TRBJ2-7|many|TRBV20-1|.
CSAWTSAGKGAYEQYF
TGCAGTGCTTGGACATCCGCCGGTAAAGGGGCCTACGAGCAGTACTTC
>TRBJ1-6|many|TRBV6-1|.
CASIPRAMENSPLHF
TGTGCCAGCATCCCCCGGGCCATGGAAAATTCACCCCTCCACTTT
>TRBJ1-2|.|TRBV19|TRBD1
CASSPGQDRPGYTF
TGTGCCAGTAGTCCAGGACAGGATCGGCCCGGCTACACCTTC
>TRBJ1-5|many|TRBV7-9|.
CASSFEGDQPQHF
TGTGCCAGCAGCTTTGAAGGGGACCAGCCCCAGCATTTT
>TRBJ1-2|many|TRBV29-1|TRBD1
CSVVTPMGQNYGYTF
TGCAGCGTTGTGACCCCAATGGGACAGAACTATGGCTACACCTTC
>TRBJ2-7|many|TRBV5-1|.
CASSLVGSDYEQYF
TGCGCCAGCAGCTTGGTCGGCTCAGACTACGAGCAGTACTTC
>TRBJ2-7|many|TRBV25-1|.
CASSAPPGQYF
TGTGCCAGCAGTGCCCCCCCAGGGCAGTACTTC
>TRBJ2-7|many|TRBV15|.
CATSRDRYSYEQYF
TGTGCCACCAGCAGAGATCGCTACTCCTACGAGCAGTACTTC
>TRBJ1-5|many|TRBV9|TRBD1
CASSAGTGLNQPQHF
TGTGCCAGCAGCGCCGGGACAGGGCTTAATCAGCCCCAGCATTTT
>TRBJ2-7|.|TRBV12-3/TRBV12-4|.
CASSHRRGSSYEQYF
TGTGCCAGCAGCCATCGACGGGGAAGCTCCTACGAGCAGTACTTC
>TRBJ1-1|many|TRBV11-2|.
CASSPFRDNTEAFF
TGTGCCAGCAGCCCATTCAGGGATAACACTGAAGCTTTCTTT
>TRBJ2-2|few|TRBV6-5|.
CASSYFAIDHTGELFF
TGTGCCAGCAGTTACTTTGCTATTGATCACACCGGGGAGCTGTTTTTT
>TRBJ1-6|many|TRBV12-3/TRBV12-4|.
CASSLRQNNSPLHF
TGTGCCAGCAGTTTACGACAGAATAATTCACCCCTCCACTTT
>TRBJ2-7|.|TRBV27|TRBD2
CASKGGTSSWYEQYF
TGTGCCAGCAAGGGCGGGACTAGCTCTTGGTACGAGCAGTACTTC
>TRBJ2-7|many|TRBV29-1|.
CSVAKDLNEQYF
TGCAGCGTTGCGAAGGACCTAAACGAGCAGTACTTC
>TRBJ1-1|many|TRBV7-9|.
CASSLTGQNTEAFF
TGTGCCAGCAGCTTAACCGGGCAGAACACTGAAGCTTTCTTT
>TRBJ1-3|.|TRBV28|.
CASSTLSGNTIYF
TGTGCCAGCAGTACCCTCTCTGGAAACACCATATATTTT
>TRBJ2-7|few|TRBV13|.
CASSGLQGTHEQYF
TGTGCCAGCAGCGGATTACAGGGCACCCACGAGCAGTACTTC
>TRBJ2-5|many|TRBV6-1|TRBD2
CASSRATSGRLETQYF
TGTGCCAGCAGTCGGGCGACTAGCGGGAGGTTAGAGACCCAGTACTTC
>TRBJ1-2|many|TRBV4-1|TRBD1
CASSQVFWDSYGYTF
TGCGCCAGCAGCCAAGTTTTTTGGGACAGCTATGGCTACACCTTC
>TRBJ2-3|.|TRBV6-1|TRBD1
CASSADRGRADTQYF
TGTGCCAGCAGTGCTGACAGGGGGCGTGCAGATACGCAGTATTTT
>TRBJ2-7|few|TRBV4-1|.
CASSPLGSAYEQYF
TGCGCCAGCAGCCCCTTAGGCTCCGCATACGAGCAGTACTTC
>TRBJ1-1|.|TRBV11-2|TRBD1
CASSFQGAEAFF
TGTGCCAGCAGCTTTCAGGGGGCTGAAGCTTTCTTT
>TRBJ2-7|many|TRBV7-2|TRBD1
CASSLVTGPYYEQYF
TGTGCCAGCAGCTTAGTGACAGGGCCCTACTACGAGCAGTACTTC
>TRBJ2-6|many|TRBV20-1|TRBD1
CSAATGLPGANVLTF
TGCAGTGCCGCGACAGGGCTCCCTGGGGCCAACGTCCTGACTTTC
>TRBJ2-5|.|TRBV3-1|.
CASSQDSSSGTQYF
TGTGCCAGCAGCCAAGACAGTAGCAGTGGGACCCAGTACTTC
>TRBJ1-2|many|TRBV12-3/TRBV12-4|.
CASSSQPGGADGYTF
TGTGCCAGCAGTTCCCAACCGGGGGGGGCTGATGGCTACACCTTC
>TRBJ2-7|many|TRBV28|.
CASSADKLGEQYF
TGTGCCAGCAGCGCAGACAAGCTGGGGGAGCAGTACTTC
>TRBJ2-5|many|TRBV12-3/TRBV12-4|TRBD2
CASSPSGREQETQYF
TGTGCCAGCAGTCCTAGCGGGAGGGAGCAAGAGACCCAGTACTTC
>TRBJ2-5|many|TRBV20-1|.
CSQLGSGETQYF
TGCAGTCAACTTGGGTCGGGCGAGACCCAGTACTTC
>TRBJ2-5|.|TRBV24-1|.
CATSDPQGTEETQYF
TGTGCCACCAGTGATCCCCAGGGTACCGAAGAGACCCAGTACTTC